The T cell receptor (beta chain) described here comes from a study of cytomegalovirus exposure and HLA in healthy donors. Findings and caveats of the study: Compared with the roughly 700-donor mean, an Asian-associated ancestry cluster reportedly had fewer N-insertions, according to a later analysis. No immune exposure information besides CMV serostatus was available. Published work reported that the classifier diagnosed cytomegalovirus status with high specificity and sensitivity. Across donors, sequencing depth was assumed by presence/absence analyses to be roughly uniform.

In the PCR, 60 Vbeta and 13 Jbeta primers were used. Method: immunoSEQ multiplex PCR; TCRdb's copy keeps in-frame clones and lacks some. The sample consists of tens of thousands of clones, approximately 70% of them appearing once. This clone occurred a few times. As yet, its antigen is unknown. Sequences were obtained from PBMCs. The sequence derives from a man aged 35-49 years in good health and CMV-seropositive.

The CDR3 protein is CASSQERNLGADTQYF. The CDR3 nucleotides read TGTGCCAGCAGCCAAGAAAGGAATCTGGGCGCAGATACGCAGTATTTT. The chain employs TRBV4-2 and TRBJ2-3; D remains unclear. With 0 bases removed from V and 4 bases from J, the gap between germline ends came to 14 bases. Germline CDR1 and CDR2: LGHNA and YNFKEQ. This CDR3 spans 16 amino acids.